This is a list of T cell receptor beta chains from one sample in a study of cytomegalovirus exposure and HLA in healthy donors. Method: immunoSEQ multiplex PCR; TCRdb's copy keeps in-frame clones and lacks some. This sample carries a few hundred thousand clones, 90% of them seen once, and the ten largest clones take more than 0.35%. Material: PBMCs. Receptors were obtained from a woman aged 18 to 35 in good health and CMV-seronegative. Each CDR3 is given without its conserved first and last residue.

CDR3: ASSIPGAPNYGYT; J: TRBJ1-2; V: TRBV19
CDR3: ASSIYRADTQY; J: TRBJ2-3; V: TRBV19
CDR3: ATRGGIYNEQF; J: TRBJ2-1; V: TRBV7-9
CDR3: AWSGTGVYEAF; J: TRBJ1-1; V: TRBV30
CDR3: ASSADPGSEQF; J: TRBJ2-1; V: TRBV19
CDR3: SAYGQSPLEQY; J: TRBJ2-7; V: TRBV29-1
CDR3: ASSVGADSYNEQF; J: TRBJ2-1; V: TRBV6-5
CDR3: AWRGPGQNYGYT; J: TRBJ1-2; V: TRBV30
CDR3: ASSLGGAQF; J: TRBJ2-1; V: TRBV9
CDR3: ASRSSGGSTDTQY; J: TRBJ2-3; V: TRBV5-6
CDR3: ASSEASTGQAF; J: TRBJ1-1; V: TRBV6-1
CDR3: ASSLFRDTQY; J: TRBJ2-3; V: TRBV5-1
CDR3: ASSPGHFLGAF; J: TRBJ1-1; V: TRBV7-9
CDR3: AISVWRGAEETQY; J: TRBJ2-5; V: TRBV10-3
CDR3: ASSLADKIETQY; J: TRBJ2-5; V: TRBV5-1
CDR3: ASSQGTSGVPSTDTQY; J: TRBJ2-3; V: TRBV4-3
CDR3: AGKWDRGGSTEAF; J: TRBJ1-1; V: TRBV28
CDR3: ASIDGRNTEAF; J: TRBJ1-1; V: TRBV6-6
CDR3: ASSPATANSPLH; J: TRBJ1-6; V: TRBV28
CDR3: ASSQGFLAAQRETQY; J: TRBJ2-5; V: TRBV4-1
CDR3: ASSPSILNNEQF; J: TRBJ2-1; V: TRBV9
CDR3: ASSQDTGFEAF; J: TRBJ1-1; V: TRBV4-3
CDR3: ASSPSGGGTDTQY; J: TRBJ2-3; V: TRBV9
CDR3: ASSPTGTPTYEQY; J: TRBJ2-7; V: TRBV11-2
CDR3: ASSKTGYSQPQH; J: TRBJ1-5; V: TRBV2
CDR3: ASSLTAGVEQY; J: TRBJ2-7; V: TRBV7-7
CDR3: ASSSGRAETQY; J: TRBJ2-5; V: TRBV5-1
CDR3: AWSGESSYNEQF; J: TRBJ2-1; V: TRBV30
CDR3: AIRLAGGTNTGELF; J: TRBJ2-2; V: TRBV10-3
CDR3: ASSLVGHGLDTQY; J: TRBJ2-3; V: TRBV7-8
CDR3: ATGAGEFTDTQY; J: TRBJ2-3; V: TRBV10-3
CDR3: ASSPVPGVSYEQY; J: TRBJ2-7; V: TRBV5-1
CDR3: ASSSFLSGSYT; J: TRBJ1-2; V: TRBV6-5
CDR3: ASSWTGNTEAF; J: TRBJ1-1; V: TRBV6-1
CDR3: ASSLGAGGPNEQF; J: TRBJ2-1; V: TRBV11-2
CDR3: ASSVEGVPINYGYT; J: TRBJ1-2; V: TRBV5-1
CDR3: ATSRDQPGLNTEAF; J: TRBJ1-1; V: TRBV15